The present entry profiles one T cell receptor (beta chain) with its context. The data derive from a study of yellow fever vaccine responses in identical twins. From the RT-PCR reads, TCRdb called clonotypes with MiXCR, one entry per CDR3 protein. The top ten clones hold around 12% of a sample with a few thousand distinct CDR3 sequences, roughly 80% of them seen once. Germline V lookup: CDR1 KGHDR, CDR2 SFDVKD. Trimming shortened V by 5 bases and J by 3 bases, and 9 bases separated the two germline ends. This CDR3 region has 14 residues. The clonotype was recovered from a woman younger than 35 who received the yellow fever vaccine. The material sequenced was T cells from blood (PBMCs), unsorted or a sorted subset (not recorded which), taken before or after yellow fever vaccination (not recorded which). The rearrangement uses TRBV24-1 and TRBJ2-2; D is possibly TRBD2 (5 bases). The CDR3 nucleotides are TGTGCCACCAGTGGTAACGGGGACACCGGGGAGCTGTTTTTT. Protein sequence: CATSGNGDTGELFF.